Listed below are T cell receptor beta chains from one sample, sequenced in a study of blood T cell repertoires in COVID-19. Only in-frame clones appear in the TCRdb table, and some are missing; sequencing was by immunoSEQ multiplex PCR. The sample yields 200,000 to 250,000 clones, 80% to 85% seen once. The sequenced material came from peripheral blood. These receptors came from a woman in her 30s who had recovered from COVID-19. Each CDR3 is given with its conserved first and last residue. The D gene is left open where the match is weak. Not all rows give a size; the values are once, few, many and, for expanded clones, a class.

D,size,J,V,length,DNA,CDR3
.,.,TRBJ2-5,TRBV30,12,TGTGCCTGGAGTGCTAGCAGGGAGACCCAGTACTTC,CAWSASRETQYF
.,.,TRBJ1-5,TRBV28,14,TGTGCCAGCAGTTTAGATCAGGGGAATCAGCCCCAGCATTTT,CASSLDQGNQPQHF
.,.,TRBJ1-1,TRBV10-3,17,TGTGCCATCAGCGCCTCCTTCGCCGGGGACATGAACACTGAAGCTTTCTTT,CAISASFAGDMNTEAFF
.,.,TRBJ2-7,TRBV30,13,TGTGCCTGGAGTGTACTAGATCCCTACGAGCAGTACTTC,CAWSVLDPYEQYF
TRBD1,.,TRBJ2-7,TRBV5-4,15,TGTGCCAGCAGCTTGGATGGCAGGGGGTTAGGCGAGCAGTACTTC,CASSLDGRGLGEQYF
.,.,TRBJ2-3,TRBV2,13,TGTGCCAGCAGTGGGGAGGTCGCAGATACGCAGTATTTT,CASSGEVADTQYF
TRBD2,.,TRBJ2-3,TRBV7-9,17,TGTGCCAGCAGCTTAGCTGGGACTAGCGCCGCAGGGGATACGCAGTATTTT,CASSLAGTSAAGDTQYF
.,.,TRBJ2-7,TRBV6-1,14,TGTGCCAGCAGTGAAACCGACAACTCCTACGAGCAGTACTTC,CASSETDNSYEQYF
.,.,TRBJ1-6,TRBV12-3/TRBV12-4,13,TGTGCCAGCAGTTTGGCAGGGGACTCACCCCTCCACTTT,CASSLAGDSPLHF
TRBD2,.,TRBJ2-7,TRBV4-1,16,TGCGCCAGCAGCCCTTGGACTAGCGGGAGGCCCTACGAGCAGTACTTC,CASSPWTSGRPYEQYF
TRBD2,few,TRBJ2-5,TRBV10-1,15,TGCGCCAGCAGTGAGCGGGGAGGGCTAGCAGAGACCCAGTACTTC,CASSERGGLAETQYF
TRBD1,.,TRBJ2-4,TRBV6-5,15,TGTGCCAGCAGCGTAGGGGGACAGGGGCAAAACATTCAGTACTTC,CASSVGGQGQNIQYF
.,.,TRBJ1-2,TRBV7-9,15,TGTGCCAGCAGCTTAGAGGGAACAGGGCACTATGGCTACACCTTC,CASSLEGTGHYGYTF
.,.,TRBJ2-2,TRBV6-5,12,TGTGCCACTAAGGAGAGAACCGGGGAGCTGTTTTTT,CATKERTGELFF
TRBD2,.,TRBJ2-1,TRBV3-1/TRBV3-2,17,TGTGCCAGCAGCCAAATAACTAGCGGGCCCTCCTACAATGAGCAGTTCTTC,CASSQITSGPSYNEQFF
.,once,TRBJ2-7,TRBV9,16,TGTGCCAGCAGCGTAGAAGGAGGGTCGGGCTCCTACGAGCAGTACTTC,CASSVEGGSGSYEQYF
TRBD2,.,TRBJ2-7,TRBV19,15,TGTGCCAGTAGTATAGGAACTAGCGGGGACTCCGAGCAGTACTTC,CASSIGTSGDSEQYF
.,.,TRBJ2-7,TRBV28,12,TGTGCCAGCAGTTTCGTTATCCCGGAGCAGTACTTC,CASSFVIPEQYF
TRBD1,.,TRBJ1-1,TRBV5-1,15,TGCGCCAGCAGCAGGCCCGGGACAGGGGGCACTGAAGCTTTCTTT,CASSRPGTGGTEAFF
TRBD1,.,TRBJ1-5,TRBV2,16,TGTGCCAGCAGTGGACAGGGGGGGGGCGGCAATCAGCCCCAGCATTTT,CASSGQGGGGNQPQHF
.,.,TRBJ2-3,TRBV5-6,16,TGTGCCAGCAGCTTGGCCGCAGGGCCGATCACAGATACGCAGTATTTT,CASSLAAGPITDTQYF
.,.,TRBJ1-4,TRBV28,15,TGTGCCAGCAATTCTCCTTATCCAACTAATGAAAAACTGTTTTTT,CASNSPYPTNEKLFF
TRBD1,.,TRBJ1-2,TRBV7-9,13,TGTGCCAGCAGCTTGGGGACAGGGCATGGCTACACCTTC,CASSLGTGHGYTF
TRBD1,.,TRBJ2-7,TRBV2,17,TGTGCCAGCAGTCGCACCGGGACAGGGGGCGAGTACTCCGAGCAGTACTTC,CASSRTGTGGEYSEQYF
.,.,TRBJ1-2,TRBV21-1,14,TGTGCCAATCCCCTCGACAGGGTCTGGGATGGCTACACCTTC,CANPLDRVWDGYTF
.,.,TRBJ1-6,TRBV12-3/TRBV12-4,13,TGTGCCAGCAGTCTCCGGGATAATTCACCCCTCCACTTT,CASSLRDNSPLHF
.,.,TRBJ1-1,TRBV29-1,12,TGCAGCGTTGAGGCGGCCCAGCCTGAAGCTTTCTTT,CSVEAAQPEAFF
TRBD1,.,TRBJ1-6,TRBV9,15,TGTGCCAGCAGCGTAGGGGGGACAGGGAACTCACCCCTCCACTTT,CASSVGGTGNSPLHF
.,.,TRBJ1-1,TRBV28,13,TGTGCCAGCAGTCCTCGGACTGGGACTGAAGCTTTCTTT,CASSPRTGTEAFF
.,.,TRBJ1-1,TRBV24-1,13,TGTGCCACCAGTGATGCGAGGGACACTGAAGCTTTCTTT,CATSDARDTEAFF
TRBD2,.,TRBJ2-5,TRBV7-9,14,TGTGCCAGCAGCCCAAGGACTAGCGAAGGGACCCAGTACTTC,CASSPRTSEGTQYF
TRBD2,.,TRBJ2-3,TRBV7-3,15,TGTGCCAGCAGCTCCGGGACTAGCGAAACAGATACGCAGTATTTT,CASSSGTSETDTQYF
TRBD1,.,TRBJ1-1,TRBV7-9,14,TGTGCCAGCAGCACCGGGACAGGGGGCACTGAAGCTTTCTTT,CASSTGTGGTEAFF
TRBD1,once,TRBJ2-5,TRBV19,14,TGTGCCAGTAGCAATCTCGCGACAGGGCACACCCAGTACTTC,CASSNLATGHTQYF
TRBD2,.,TRBJ2-1,TRBV7-3,17,TGTGCCAGCAGCCCCAACGTCGGACTAGCGGGAGGTGATGAGCAGTTCTTC,CASSPNVGLAGGDEQFF
.,.,TRBJ2-2,TRBV4-2,16,TGTGCCAGCAGCGAGGATAGTCACCTGAACACCGGGGAGCTGTTTTTT,CASSEDSHLNTGELFF
TRBD2,few,TRBJ2-1,TRBV7-6,15,TGTGCCAGCAGCTTTCGTAGCGGGAGCCACAATGAGCAGTTCTTC,CASSFRSGSHNEQFF
.,.,TRBJ1-1,TRBV10-1,9,TGCGCCAGACAGGGTCCCGCTTTCTTT,CARQGPAFF
TRBD1,.,TRBJ1-6,TRBV7-9,14,TGTGCCAGCAGCTTCGGACAGGGGGGTTCACCCCTCCACTTT,CASSFGQGGSPLHF
TRBD2,.,TRBJ2-3,TRBV6-2/TRBV6-3,17,TGTGCCAGCAGTTCGACCGGGACTAGCGGGAACACAGATACGCAGTATTTT,CASSSTGTSGNTDTQYF
TRBD1,.,TRBJ1-2,TRBV28,14,TGTGCCAGCAGTCTCGGACAGGGGGCCGGCGGCTACACCTTC,CASSLGQGAGGYTF
TRBD1,.,TRBJ1-2,TRBV5-5,18,TGTGCCAGCATCGGTTTTCCGGGACAGGGACTCTCTAACTATGGCTACACCTTC,CASIGFPGQGLSNYGYTF
TRBD2,few,TRBJ2-2,TRBV5-6,16,TGTGCCAGCAGTTTCGGGCTAGCGGGAGTCACCGGGGAGCTGTTTTTT,CASSFGLAGVTGELFF
.,.,TRBJ2-7,TRBV27,13,TGTGCCAGCAGTCCCGGGCTGAGCGCGGGGCAGTACTTC,CASSPGLSAGQYF
TRBD2,.,TRBJ2-3,TRBV30,14,TGTGCCTGGACTAGCGGGAGAGGTAAAGATACGCAGTATTTT,CAWTSGRGKDTQYF
.,few,TRBJ2-1,TRBV4-2,16,TGTGCCAGCAGCCAAACAAATCGGGGGAAGAACAATGAGCAGTTCTTC,CASSQTNRGKNNEQFF
.,.,TRBJ2-5,TRBV30,11,TGTGCCTGGAGTGTCTTAGAGACCCAGTACTTC,CAWSVLETQYF
.,.,TRBJ1-5,TRBV12-3/TRBV12-4,13,TGTGCCAGCAGTTGGACAAACAATCAGCCCCAGCATTTT,CASSWTNNQPQHF
.,.,TRBJ1-4,TRBV28,16,TGTGCCAGCAGTTTATTCCGGTTCGCAACTAATGAAAAACTGTTTTTT,CASSLFRFATNEKLFF
.,.,TRBJ2-1,TRBV5-1,13,TGCGCCAGTTCCCTTGGGACTCACAATGAGCAGTTCTTC,CASSLGTHNEQFF
TRBD1,.,TRBJ1-2,TRBV3-1/TRBV3-2,16,TGTGCCAGCAGCCTCACCGGGACAGTGGATTCCTATGGCTACACCTTC,CASSLTGTVDSYGYTF
.,.,TRBJ2-5,TRBV5-1,13,TGCGCCAGCAGCCCGGGACACGAGGGGACCCAGTACTTC,CASSPGHEGTQYF
TRBD1,.,TRBJ2-5,TRBV29-1,14,TGCAGCGTTGTTTGGCAGGGGGCTGGAGAGACCCAGTACTTC,CSVVWQGAGETQYF